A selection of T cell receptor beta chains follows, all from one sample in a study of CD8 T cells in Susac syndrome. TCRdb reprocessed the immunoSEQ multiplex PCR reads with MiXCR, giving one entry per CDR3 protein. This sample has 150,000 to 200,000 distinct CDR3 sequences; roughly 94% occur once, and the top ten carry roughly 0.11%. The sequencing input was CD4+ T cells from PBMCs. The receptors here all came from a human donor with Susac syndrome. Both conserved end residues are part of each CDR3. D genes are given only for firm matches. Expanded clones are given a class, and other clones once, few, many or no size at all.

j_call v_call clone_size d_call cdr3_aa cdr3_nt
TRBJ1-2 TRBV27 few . CASSLGRNYGYTF TGTGCCAGCAGTTTGGGGCGTAACTATGGCTACACCTTC
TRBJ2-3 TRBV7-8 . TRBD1 CASSPRQGSTDTQYF TGTGCCAGCAGCCCCCGACAGGGCAGCACAGATACGCAGTATTTT
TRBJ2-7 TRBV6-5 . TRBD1 CASSSLGQAQGYEQYF TGTGCCAGCAGTTCCCTGGGACAGGCTCAGGGTTACGAGCAGTACTTC
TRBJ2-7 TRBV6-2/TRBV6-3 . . CASTHGQAGEQYF TGTGCCAGCACCCACGGACAGGCGGGGGAGCAGTACTTC
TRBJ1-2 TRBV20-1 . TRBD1 CTPRQGANYGYTF TGCACACCCAGACAGGGGGCGAACTATGGCTACACCTTC
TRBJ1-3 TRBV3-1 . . CASSQTGNTIYF TGTGCCAGCAGCCAGACTGGAAACACCATATATTTT
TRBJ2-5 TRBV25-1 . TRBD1 CASSGTGKETQYF TGTGCCAGCAGTGGGACAGGGAAGGAGACCCAGTACTTC
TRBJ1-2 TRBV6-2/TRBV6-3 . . CASSYSSVYGYTF TGTGCCAGCAGTTACTCGTCAGTGTATGGCTACACCTTC
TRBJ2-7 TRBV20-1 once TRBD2 CSARDSGDEQYF TGCAGTGCTAGAGATAGCGGGGACGAGCAGTACTTC
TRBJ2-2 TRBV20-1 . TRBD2 CSARAAREAGELFF TGCAGTGCTAGGGCCGCACGGGAGGCCGGGGAGCTGTTTTTT
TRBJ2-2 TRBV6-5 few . CASSLTGGGTGELFF TGTGCCAGCAGTTTGACAGGAGGTGGCACCGGGGAGCTGTTTTTT
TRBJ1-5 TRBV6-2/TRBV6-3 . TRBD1 CASSNRGNQPQHF TGTGCCAGCAGCAACAGGGGAAATCAGCCCCAGCATTTT
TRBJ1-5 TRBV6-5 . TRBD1 CASSRDRDFNQPQHF TGTGCCAGCAGCAGGGACAGGGACTTCAATCAGCCCCAGCATTTT
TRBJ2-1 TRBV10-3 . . CAIRQLDSLNEQFF TGTGCCATCAGGCAACTGGACAGCCTCAATGAGCAGTTCTTC